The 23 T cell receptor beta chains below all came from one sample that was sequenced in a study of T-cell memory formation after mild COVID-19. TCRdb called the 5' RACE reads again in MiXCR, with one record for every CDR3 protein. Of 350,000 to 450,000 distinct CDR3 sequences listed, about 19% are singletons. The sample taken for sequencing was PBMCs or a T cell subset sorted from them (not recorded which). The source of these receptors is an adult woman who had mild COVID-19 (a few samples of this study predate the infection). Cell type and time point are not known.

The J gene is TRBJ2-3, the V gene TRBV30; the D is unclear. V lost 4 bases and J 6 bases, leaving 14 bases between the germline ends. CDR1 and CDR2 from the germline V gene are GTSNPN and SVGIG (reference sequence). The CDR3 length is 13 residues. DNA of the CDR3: TGTGCCTGGACCCTACCCTCTGGGGATACGCAGTATTTT. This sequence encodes CAWTLPSGDTQYF.

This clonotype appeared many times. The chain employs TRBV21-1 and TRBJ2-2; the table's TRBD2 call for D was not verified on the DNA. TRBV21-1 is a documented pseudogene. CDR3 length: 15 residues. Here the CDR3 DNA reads TGTGCCAGCAGCGGGAGGATCCGGAACACCGGGGAGCTGTTTTTT. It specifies CASSGRIRNTGELFF.

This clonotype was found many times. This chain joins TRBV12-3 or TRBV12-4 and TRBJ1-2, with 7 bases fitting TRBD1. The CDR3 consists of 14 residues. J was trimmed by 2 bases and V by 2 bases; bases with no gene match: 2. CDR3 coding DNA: TGTGCCAGCAGTTTATCAGGGGGGAACTATGGCTACACCTTC. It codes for CASSLSGGNYGYTF.

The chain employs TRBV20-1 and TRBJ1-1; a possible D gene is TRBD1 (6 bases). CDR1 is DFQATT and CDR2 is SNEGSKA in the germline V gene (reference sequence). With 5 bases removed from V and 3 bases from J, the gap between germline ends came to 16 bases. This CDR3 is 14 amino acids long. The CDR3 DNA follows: TGCAGTGCTGTCCGACAGGTCAGGGACACTGAAGCTTTCTTT. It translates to CSAVRQVRDTEAFF.

DNA for the CDR3: TGTGCCAGCAGCTCCAGGTCGTTGCATCCTGAGGAAAAACTGTTTTTT. It yields the protein CASSSRSLHPEEKLFF. The J gene is TRBJ1-4, the V gene TRBV7-8; the D is unclear. CDR3 length: 16 amino acids. Germline CDR1 and CDR2: SGHVS and FQNEAQ. Trimming took 4 bases from V and 8 from J, leaving 20 bases between them. The whole variable domain, remainder taken from reference TRBV7-8 and TRBJ1-4, is GAGVSQSPRYKVAKRGQDVALRCDPISGHVSLFWYQQALGQGPEFLTYFQNEAQLDKSGLPSDRFFAERPEGSVSTLKIQRTQQEDSAVYLCASSSRSLHPEEKLFFGSGTQLSVL.

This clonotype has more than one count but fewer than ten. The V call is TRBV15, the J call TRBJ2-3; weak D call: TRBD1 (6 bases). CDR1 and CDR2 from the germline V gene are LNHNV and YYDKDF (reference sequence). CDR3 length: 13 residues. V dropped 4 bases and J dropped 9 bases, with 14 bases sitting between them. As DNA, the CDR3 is TGTGCCACCAGCATCTGGGGGCCCGGAACGCAGTATTTT. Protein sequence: CATSIWGPGTQYF. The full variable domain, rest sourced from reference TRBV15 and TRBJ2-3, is DAMVIQNPRYQVTQFGKPVTLSCSQTLNHNVMYWYQQKSSQAPKLLFHYYDKDFNNEADTPDNFQSRRPNTSFCFLDIRSPGLGDTAMYLCATSIWGPGTQYFGPGTRLTVL.

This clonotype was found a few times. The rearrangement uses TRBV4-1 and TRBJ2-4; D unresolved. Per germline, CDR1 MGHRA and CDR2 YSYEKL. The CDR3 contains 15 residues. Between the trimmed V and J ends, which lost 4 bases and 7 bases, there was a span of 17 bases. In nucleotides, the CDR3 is TGCGCCAGCAGCCGAAGGGTCGACGTCCCCAACATTCAGTACTTC. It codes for CASSRRVDVPNIQYF.

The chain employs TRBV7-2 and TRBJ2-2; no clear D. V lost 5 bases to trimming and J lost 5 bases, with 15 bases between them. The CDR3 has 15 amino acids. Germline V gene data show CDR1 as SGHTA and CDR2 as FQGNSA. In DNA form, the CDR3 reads TGTGCCAGCAGCCCAGCTGCCCTGGGGACCGGGGAGCTGTTTTTT. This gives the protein CASSPAALGTGELFF.

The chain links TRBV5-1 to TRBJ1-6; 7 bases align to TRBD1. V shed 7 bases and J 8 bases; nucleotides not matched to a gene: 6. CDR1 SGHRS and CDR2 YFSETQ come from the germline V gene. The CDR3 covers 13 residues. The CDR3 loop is CASGQGVDSPLHF. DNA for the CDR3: TGCGCCAGCGGCCAGGGGGTGGATTCACCCCTCCACTTT.

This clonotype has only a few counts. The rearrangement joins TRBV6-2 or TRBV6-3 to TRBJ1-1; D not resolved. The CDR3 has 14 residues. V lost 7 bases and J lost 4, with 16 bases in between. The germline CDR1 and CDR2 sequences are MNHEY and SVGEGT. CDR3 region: CASTDYRSLTEAFF. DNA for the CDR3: TGTGCCAGCACCGATTACAGATCACTCACTGAAGCTTTCTTT.

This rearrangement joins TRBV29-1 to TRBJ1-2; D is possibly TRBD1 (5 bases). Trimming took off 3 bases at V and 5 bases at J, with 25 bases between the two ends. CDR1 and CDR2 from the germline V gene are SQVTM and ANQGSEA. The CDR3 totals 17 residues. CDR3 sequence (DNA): TGCAGCGTTGATTCCGATTTTGGGGGAGGGGAGGCGTATGGCTACACCTTC. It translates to CSVDSDFGGGEAYGYTF.

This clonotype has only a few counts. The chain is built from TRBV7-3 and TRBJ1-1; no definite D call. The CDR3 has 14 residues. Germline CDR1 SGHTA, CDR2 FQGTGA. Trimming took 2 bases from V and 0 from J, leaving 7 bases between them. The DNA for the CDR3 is TGTGCCAGCAGCTTAGACACATTGAACACTGAAGCTTTCTTT. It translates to CASSLDTLNTEAFF.

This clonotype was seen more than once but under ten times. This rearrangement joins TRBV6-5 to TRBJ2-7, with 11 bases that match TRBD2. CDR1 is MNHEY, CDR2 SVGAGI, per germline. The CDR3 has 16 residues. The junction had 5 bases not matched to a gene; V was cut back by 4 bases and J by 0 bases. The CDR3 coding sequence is TGTGCCAGCAGTTGGACACTAGCGGGAGACTCCTACGAGCAGTACTTC. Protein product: CASSWTLAGDSYEQYF.

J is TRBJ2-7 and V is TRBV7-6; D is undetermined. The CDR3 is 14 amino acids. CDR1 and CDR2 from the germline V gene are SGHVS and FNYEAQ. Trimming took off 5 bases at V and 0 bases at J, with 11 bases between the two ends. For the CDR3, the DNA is TGTGCCAGCAGCGAAGTAGTGAGCTCCTACGAGCAGTACTTC. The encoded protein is CASSEVVSSYEQYF. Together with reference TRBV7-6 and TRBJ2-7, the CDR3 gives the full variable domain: GAGVSQSPRYKVTKRGQDVALRCDPISGHVSLYWYRQALGQGPEFLTYFNYEAQQDKSGLPNDRFSAERPEGSISTLTIQRTEQRDSAMYRCASSEVVSSYEQYFGPGTRLTVT.

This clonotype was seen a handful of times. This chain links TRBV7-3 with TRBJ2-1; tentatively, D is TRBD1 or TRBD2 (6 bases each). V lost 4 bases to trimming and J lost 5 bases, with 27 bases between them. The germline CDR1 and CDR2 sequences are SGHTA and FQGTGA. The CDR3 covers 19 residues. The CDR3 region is CASSSLLPRGQGPNNEQFF. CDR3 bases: TGTGCCAGCAGCTCCCTCCTACCCCGGGGGCAAGGACCGAACAATGAGCAGTTCTTC.

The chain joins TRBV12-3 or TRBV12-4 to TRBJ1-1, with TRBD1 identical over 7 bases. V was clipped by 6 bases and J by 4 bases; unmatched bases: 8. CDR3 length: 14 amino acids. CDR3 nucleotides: TGTGCCAGCAGCCAGAGACAGGGTCGCACTGAAGCTTTCTTT. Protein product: CASSQRQGRTEAFF.

CDR3 nucleotide sequence: TGTGCCACCAGTGATCCCGACAAGAATAACTATGGCTACACCTTC. This encodes CATSDPDKNNYGYTF. The chain has TRBV24-1 and TRBJ1-2; D not resolved. The CDR3 is made up of 15 amino acids. The germline V gene encodes CDR1 KGHDR and CDR2 SFDVKD. V was shortened by 3 bases and J by 1 base, with 11 bases between the two germline ends.

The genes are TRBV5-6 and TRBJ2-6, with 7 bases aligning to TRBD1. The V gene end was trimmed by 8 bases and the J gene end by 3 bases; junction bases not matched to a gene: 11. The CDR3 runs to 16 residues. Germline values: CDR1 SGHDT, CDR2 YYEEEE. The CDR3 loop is CASSIQGTYGANVLTF. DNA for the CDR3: TGTGCCAGTTCAATACAGGGGACATATGGGGCCAACGTCCTGACTTTC.

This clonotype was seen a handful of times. The CDR3 nucleotides read TGCAGTGCTAGAGATTTCAGCAGCCCCAGCGTGGAGACCCAGTACTTC. This encodes CSARDFSSPSVETQYF. V gene TRBV20-1 combines with J gene TRBJ2-5; D uncertain. Germline CDR1 and CDR2: DFQATT and SNEGSKA (reference sequence). The length of the CDR3 is 16 residues. V lost 0 bases to trimming and J lost 5 bases, with 19 bases between them.

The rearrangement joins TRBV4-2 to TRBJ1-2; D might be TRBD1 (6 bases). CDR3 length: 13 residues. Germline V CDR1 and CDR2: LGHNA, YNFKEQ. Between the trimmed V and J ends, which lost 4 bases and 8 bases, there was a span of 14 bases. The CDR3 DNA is TGTGCCAGCAGCCCGACAGGCGAAAGAGGCTACACCTTC. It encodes CASSPTGERGYTF.

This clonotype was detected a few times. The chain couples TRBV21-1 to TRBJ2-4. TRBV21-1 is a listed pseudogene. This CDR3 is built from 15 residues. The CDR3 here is CATQARRNAKNIQYF. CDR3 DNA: TGTGCCACCCAAGCACGGAGAAACGCCAAAAACATTCAGTACTTC.

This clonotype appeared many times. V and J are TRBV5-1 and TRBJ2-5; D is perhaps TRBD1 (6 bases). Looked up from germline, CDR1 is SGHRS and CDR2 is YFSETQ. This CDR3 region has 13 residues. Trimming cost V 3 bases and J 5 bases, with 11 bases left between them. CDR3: CASSSRGAETQYF. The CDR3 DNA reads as TGCGCCAGCAGCTCCAGGGGTGCGGAGACCCAGTACTTC. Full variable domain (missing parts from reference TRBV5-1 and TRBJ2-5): KAGVTQTPRYLIKTRGQQVTLSCSPISGHRSVSWYQQTPGQGLQFLFEYFSETQRNKGNFPGRFSGRQFSNSRSEMNVSTLELGDSALYLCASSSRGAETQYFGPGTRLLVL.

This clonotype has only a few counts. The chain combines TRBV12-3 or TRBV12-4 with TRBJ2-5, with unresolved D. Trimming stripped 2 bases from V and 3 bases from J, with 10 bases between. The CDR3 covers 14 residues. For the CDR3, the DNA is TGTGCCAGCAGTTTAAGTACAGCGAAAGAGACCCAGTACTTC. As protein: CASSLSTAKETQYF.